The T cell receptor beta chain under discussion was sequenced for a study of blood T cell repertoires in COVID-19. The assay was immunoSEQ multiplex PCR, and TCRdb's table has in-frame clones only and misses some. The sample lists approximately 15,000 clones, around 73% seen once, with 14% in the top ten. CDR3 size: 16 residues. V was cut by 3 bases and J by 4 bases, with 18 bases left in between. Germline V CDR1 and CDR2: SGHVS, FQNEAQ. Sequencing used peripheral blood. V is TRBV7-8 and J is TRBJ1-1; D not certain. This receptor was identified in a human donor in a cohort sampled during active COVID-19. CDR3 loop: CASSLAHLTQPTEAFF. The CDR3 region has the DNA TGTGCCAGCAGCTTGGCTCACCTGACACAACCCACTGAAGCTTTCTTT.